The 22 T cell receptor beta chains below all came from one sample that was sequenced in a study of T cells after posttransplantation cyclophosphamide. Clones were sequenced by immunoSEQ multiplex PCR, and TCRdb holds only the in-frame ones, with some missing. In total the sample includes under 30,000 clones, none of them seen once. The specimen was PBMCs. Every receptor here comes from a woman aged 55-70 years in good health, CMV-negative, and a related stem cell transplant donor.

This clone was seen ten or more times. This sequence joins TRBV2 and TRBJ2-7; no clear D gene. V was cut by 4 bases and J by 2 bases, with 9 bases left in between. Per the germline V gene, CDR1 is SNHLY and CDR2 is FYNNEI. The CDR3 runs 13 residues. CDR3 in DNA: TGTGCCAGCAGTGCTCGTAAAACCTACGAGCAGTACTTC. It encodes CASSARKTYEQYF.

This clone was counted only a few times. One junction end does not reproduce the germline sequence, and a read error may be involved. The CDR3 region has the DNA TGTGCTAGCAGTCGTAGCGGGGCTTCCACAGATACGCAGTATTTT. It codes for CASSRSGASTDTQYF. V and J are TRBV7-7 and TRBJ2-3; 8 bases fit TRBD2. The germline V gene encodes CDR1 SSHAT and CDR2 FNYEAQ (reference sequence). The length of the CDR3 is 15 residues.

This clone has a count of ten or more. This chain joins TRBV5-6 and TRBJ1-3, with D possibly TRBD1 on 5 matching bases. Germline V gives CDR1 SGHDT, CDR2 YYEEEE. V lost 4 bases and J lost 0, with 11 bases in between. This CDR3 region has 15 residues. The CDR3, as DNA: TGTGCCAGCAGCCTTCCGACAGCCTCTGGAAACACCATATATTTT. Its translation is CASSLPTASGNTIYF.

At least ten counts were recorded for this clone. The chain uses TRBV5-1 and TRBJ2-1; 12 bases agree with TRBD2. This CDR3 is 16 amino acids long. The germline CDR1 and CDR2 sequences are SGHRS and YFSETQ. Trimming cost V 4 bases and J 6 bases; bases outside gene matches: 8. CDR3 DNA: TGCGCCAGCAGCACCCGACTAGCGGGGGACCGCAATGAGCAGTTCTTC. It encodes CASSTRLAGDRNEQFF. Combining the CDR3 with reference TRBV5-1 and TRBJ2-1 gives the whole variable domain KAGVTQTPRYLIKTRGQQVTLSCSPISGHRSVSWYQQTPGQGLQFLFEYFSETQRNKGNFPGRFSGRQFSNSRSEMNVSTLELGDSALYLCASSTRLAGDRNEQFFGPGTRLTVL.

This clone was counted only a few times. The chain employs TRBV5-1 and TRBJ2-7, with 7 nucleotides matching TRBD2. Germline assignment: CDR1 SGHRS and CDR2 YFSETQ. Unmatched junction bases numbered 5, after V lost 2 bases and J lost 3 bases. CDR3 length equals 14 residues. In DNA, the CDR3 is TGCGCCAGCAGCTTTGTGGGGGGGGACTACGAGCAGTACTTC. Its protein product is CASSFVGGDYEQYF.

This clone has at least ten counts. The chain couples TRBV5-1 to TRBJ1-1, with D perhaps TRBD1 (6 bases). V lost 0 bases and J 4 bases, leaving 16 bases between the germline ends. Germline V CDR1 and CDR2: SGHRS, YFSETQ. This CDR3 region has 16 residues. CDR3 sequence (DNA): TGCGCCAGCAGCTTGGGGAGCAGGGGAGTTGGCACTGAAGCTTTCTTT. Its protein product is CASSLGSRGVGTEAFF.

This clone occurred many times. The chain links TRBV28 to TRBJ1-6; possible D gene TRBD1, 5 bases. This CDR3 has 17 amino acids. Trimming cost V 7 bases and J 4 bases, with 20 bases left between them. CDR1 and CDR2 (germline): MDHEN, SYDVKM. The DNA of the CDR3 is TGTGCCAGCATCACCCCGGTGGGGGGTTCTTATAATTCACCCCTCCACTTT. It specifies CASITPVGGSYNSPLHF.

V and J are TRBV7-3 and TRBJ2-1; TRBD1 agrees at 7 bases. Germline CDR1 and CDR2: SGHTA and FQGTGA. Trimming removed 5 bases from V and 6 bases from J; junction bases left unmatched: 10. This CDR3 has 15 residues. The CDR3 loop reads CASSIHRGRGNEQFF. CDR3 bases: TGTGCCAGCAGCATCCACAGGGGCAGGGGCAATGAGCAGTTCTTC.

This clone was picked up many times. This chain joins TRBV12-3 or TRBV12-4 and TRBJ2-7; maybe TRBD1 (5 bases). The CDR3 contains 13 residues. V lost 3 bases and J 0 bases, leaving 6 bases between the germline ends. The CDR3 sequence is CASSLDNSYEQYF. CDR3 bases: TGTGCCAGCAGTTTGGACAACTCCTACGAGCAGTACTTC.

This clone was seen repeatedly, ten times or more. The chain is built from TRBV18 and TRBJ2-7; a possible D gene is TRBD2 (7 bases). Germline-derived CDR1 and CDR2 are KGHSH and LQKENI. The CDR3 spans 13 residues. Trimming pared 2 bases from V and 5 bases from J, leaving 10 bases between. This CDR3 reads CASSPWGGNEQYF. In DNA form, the CDR3 reads TGTGCCAGCTCACCATGGGGGGGCAACGAGCAGTACTTC.

This clone was recorded a few times. V usage is TRBV12-3 or TRBV12-4 and J usage is TRBJ2-5; 11 bases agree with TRBD2. This CDR3 region has 17 residues. Trimming removed 3 bases from V and 5 bases from J; junction bases left unmatched: 11. CDR3 residues: CASSFTLAGGSGETQYF. The CDR3 DNA follows: TGTGCCAGCAGTTTTACGCTAGCGGGAGGAAGTGGTGAGACCCAGTACTTC.

This clone was seen repeatedly, ten times or more. The chain is built from TRBV6-2 or TRBV6-3 and TRBJ2-7; D not certain. Looked up from germline, CDR1 is MNHEY and CDR2 is SVGEGT. CDR3 size: 13 residues. Between the trimmed V and J ends, which lost 6 bases and 3 bases, there was a span of 12 bases. The CDR3 coding sequence is TGTGCCAGCAGGCAACAGTATTTCTACGAGCAGTACTTC. Translating gives CASRQQYFYEQYF.

This clone was observed many times. J is TRBJ1-3 and V is TRBV28; D may be TRBD1 (6 bases). Per germline, CDR1 MDHEN and CDR2 SYDVKM. The CDR3 consists of 18 residues. Trimming pared 4 bases from V and 0 bases from J, leaving 19 bases between. The CDR3 DNA reads as TGTGCCAGCAGTTCCCCCACCGGGACATCTGGCTCTGGAAACACCATATATTTT. Its protein product is CASSSPTGTSGSGNTIYF. The full variable domain, in which reference TRBV28 and TRBJ1-3 provide the parts outside the CDR3, is DVKVTQSSRYLVKRTGEKVFLECVQDMDHENMFWYRQDPGLGLRLIYFSYDVKMKEKGDIPEGYSVSREKKERFSLILESASTNQTSMYLCASSSPTGTSGSGNTIYFGEGSWLTVV.

The sample holds many counts of this clone. The CDR3 coding sequence is TGTGCCAGCAGCCAACGGGAAAAACTGTTTTTT. Residues: CASSQREKLFF. The V call is TRBV28, the J call TRBJ1-4, with D unclear. Trimming left V 6 bases short and J 8 bases short, with 7 bases between. CDR1 is MDHEN and CDR2 is SYDVKM in the germline V gene. The CDR3 consists of 11 residues. Combining the CDR3 with reference TRBV28 and TRBJ1-4 gives the whole variable domain DVKVTQSSRYLVKRTGEKVFLECVQDMDHENMFWYRQDPGLGLRLIYFSYDVKMKEKGDIPEGYSVSREKKERFSLILESASTNQTSMYLCASSQREKLFFGSGTQLSVL.

This clone showed up just a few times. The CDR3 DNA sequence: TGTGCCAGCAGCTTAAGACTAGCGGGAGTTCAGAACACCGGGGAGCTGTTTTTT. As protein: CASSLRLAGVQNTGELFF. The chain uses TRBV7-9 and TRBJ2-2; TRBD2 aligns across 12 bases. Germline CDR1 and CDR2: SEHNR and FQNEAQ (reference sequence). The CDR3 spans 18 residues. The V gene end was trimmed by 2 bases and the J gene end by 1 base; junction bases not matched to a gene: 5.

The CDR3 DNA reads TGCAGTGCTAACAGGGGGCTCGAGCAGTACTTC. This sequence encodes CSANRGLEQYF. This sequence joins TRBV20-1 and TRBJ2-7, with 9 bases matching TRBD1. This CDR3 has 11 residues. Unmatched junction bases numbered 1, after V lost 4 bases and J lost 6 bases. Looked up from germline, CDR1 is DFQATT and CDR2 is SNEGSKA (reference sequence).

This clone was observed at least ten times. V is TRBV6-2 or TRBV6-3 and J is TRBJ1-2; D is undetermined. V was pared by 2 bases and J by 12 bases, with 10 bases between. The CDR3 contains 11 residues. The germline CDR1 and CDR2 sequences are MNHEY and SVGEGT. The CDR3 spells CASSYGQINTF. The CDR3 DNA sequence: TGTGCCAGCAGTTACGGGCAAATCAACACCTTC.

This clone appeared many times. The V call is TRBV10-3, the J call TRBJ2-1; D is unclear. The V end lost 3 bases, the J end lost 5 bases, and 8 bases lay between the germline ends. The CDR3 is 13 amino acids. Germline CDR1 ENHRY, CDR2 SYGVKD. DNA for the CDR3: TGTGCCATCAGTGACCAGGCACACAATGAGCAGTTCTTC. It translates to CAISDQAHNEQFF.

This clone came up many times. The chain couples TRBV5-1 to TRBJ2-1, with TRBD2 matching 7 bases. The germline gives CDR1 SGHRS, CDR2 YFSETQ. The CDR3 has 16 residues. V gave up 4 bases and J gave up 0 bases; unmatched junction bases: 7. As DNA, the CDR3 is TGCGCCAGCAGCGGAACTAGCGCCCCCTCCTACAATGAGCAGTTCTTC. Protein product: CASSGTSAPSYNEQFF.

This clone was counted at least ten times. The CDR3: CAWDRLSGAFF. CDR3 nucleotides: TGTGCCTGGGACAGGTTAAGTGGAGCTTTCTTT. This rearrangement joins TRBV30 to TRBJ1-1, with a possible D match to TRBD1 (6 bases). Trimming left V 5 bases short and J 10 bases short, with 14 bases between. The CDR3 sequence is 11 residues long. Germline V gene sequence: CDR1 GTSNPN, CDR2 SVGIG (reference sequence).

In its sample, this clone was seen many times. The chain joins TRBV19 to TRBJ1-2; D gene uncertain. The CDR3 is made up of 12 amino acids. Trimming removed 4 bases from V and 3 bases from J, with 6 bases in between. Germline CDR1 LNHDA, CDR2 SQIVND (reference sequence). The DNA for the CDR3 is TGTGCCAGTAGTACCAGAGACTATGGCTACACCTTC. This translates into CASSTRDYGYTF.

The gene calls are TRBV28 and TRBJ2-7, with 9 nucleotides matching TRBD1. The CDR3 loop spans 14 amino acids. The J segment lost 7 bases and the V segment lost 1 base, leaving 5 bases of the junction unmatched. Germline CDR1 is MDHEN and CDR2 is SYDVKM. The chain's CDR3 is CASSLSQGTGEQYF. CDR3 in DNA: TGTGCCAGCAGTTTATCACAGGGGACAGGGGAGCAGTACTTC.